These T cell receptor beta chains were read from a single sample in a study of T-cell reconstitution after alpha-beta-depleted transplantation in children. In TCRdb, the PCR reads were re-called with MiXCR into one record per CDR3 protein. Found here are almost 600,000 distinct CDR3 sequences, over 25% of them singletons; the top ten hold just over 35%. The sample in question was PBMCs, obtained before TCRalphabeta/CD19-depleted stem cell transplant. These receptor sequences come from a boy under two years old with Wiskott-Aldrich syndrome, due to receive a stem cell transplant. CDR3s leave out the opening cysteine and the closing phenylalanine or tryptophan. The D gene is left open where the match is weak. Size is omitted from some rows. Given values are once, few, many or a class for expanded clones.

v_call: TRBV11-2; clone_size: many; j_call: TRBJ2-1; d_call: .; cdr3_aa: ASSSGPFYNEQF
v_call: TRBV4-1; clone_size: .; j_call: TRBJ2-1; d_call: TRBD2; cdr3_aa: ASSQGWSGLATYNEQF
v_call: TRBV6-5; clone_size: .; j_call: TRBJ2-1; d_call: .; cdr3_aa: ASSYSDSYNEQF
v_call: TRBV27; clone_size: once; j_call: TRBJ1-2; d_call: TRBD1; cdr3_aa: ASRPLRGHRSGYT
v_call: TRBV20-1; clone_size: .; j_call: TRBJ2-1; d_call: TRBD2; cdr3_aa: SAQQTSGANEQF
v_call: TRBV5-1; clone_size: .; j_call: TRBJ1-5; d_call: .; cdr3_aa: ASRLQVDGPQH
v_call: TRBV6-5; clone_size: .; j_call: TRBJ1-1; d_call: TRBD1; cdr3_aa: ASSCHWGTGGGSEAF
v_call: TRBV20-1; clone_size: .; j_call: TRBJ2-6; d_call: .; cdr3_aa: SASKGSGANVLT
v_call: TRBV20-1; clone_size: .; j_call: TRBJ2-7; d_call: TRBD2; cdr3_aa: SARGSGGLAILPNEQY
v_call: TRBV2; clone_size: .; j_call: TRBJ2-1; d_call: TRBD2; cdr3_aa: ASSEQRLAGYNEQF
v_call: TRBV29-1; clone_size: few; j_call: TRBJ2-2; d_call: TRBD1; cdr3_aa: SVEGTGNTGELF
v_call: TRBV7-2; clone_size: few; j_call: TRBJ2-1; d_call: TRBD2; cdr3_aa: ASNVAGLAGGWVDNEQF
v_call: TRBV2; clone_size: few; j_call: TRBJ1-6; d_call: .; cdr3_aa: ASSTGKSGSPLH
v_call: TRBV12-3/TRBV12-4; clone_size: .; j_call: TRBJ1-2; d_call: .; cdr3_aa: ASSVRALGYT
v_call: TRBV11-1; clone_size: once; j_call: TRBJ2-4; d_call: .; cdr3_aa: ASCLVGGGSGVAKNIQY
v_call: TRBV15; clone_size: .; j_call: TRBJ2-5; d_call: .; cdr3_aa: ATSRDAGMGETQY
v_call: TRBV7-3; clone_size: few; j_call: TRBJ1-2; d_call: .; cdr3_aa: ASSLTSGTPYT
v_call: TRBV20-1; clone_size: few; j_call: TRBJ2-3; d_call: .; cdr3_aa: SPGRRGTDTQY
v_call: TRBV5-1; clone_size: .; j_call: TRBJ1-6; d_call: .; cdr3_aa: ASSLSVGRNSPLH
v_call: TRBV7-2; clone_size: few; j_call: TRBJ2-7; d_call: .; cdr3_aa: ASSRGPAYEQY
v_call: TRBV28; clone_size: .; j_call: TRBJ1-5; d_call: TRBD1; cdr3_aa: ASSGQRTGGNQPQH
v_call: TRBV20-1; clone_size: .; j_call: TRBJ2-2; d_call: TRBD2; cdr3_aa: SAYPAGGRGELF
v_call: TRBV6-5; clone_size: few; j_call: TRBJ2-2; d_call: .; cdr3_aa: ASSYAGRATGELF
v_call: TRBV29-1; clone_size: few; j_call: TRBJ2-1; d_call: TRBD1; cdr3_aa: SAGTGVKIEQF
v_call: TRBV19; clone_size: few; j_call: TRBJ2-3; d_call: .; cdr3_aa: ASSIATRTDTQY
v_call: TRBV24-1; clone_size: few; j_call: TRBJ2-1; d_call: .; cdr3_aa: ATQGGTANNEQF
v_call: TRBV6-1; clone_size: .; j_call: TRBJ2-3; d_call: TRBD1; cdr3_aa: ASGTAFNTQY
v_call: TRBV20-1; clone_size: few; j_call: TRBJ1-6; d_call: .; cdr3_aa: SANPSTGQRRPLH
v_call: TRBV5-1; clone_size: .; j_call: TRBJ2-3; d_call: TRBD2; cdr3_aa: ASSRTSGSVDTQY
v_call: TRBV14; clone_size: few; j_call: TRBJ2-2; d_call: TRBD2; cdr3_aa: ASTPRSAGVTGELF
v_call: TRBV10-3; clone_size: .; j_call: TRBJ2-1; d_call: TRBD2; cdr3_aa: AIRLAGGNNEQF
v_call: TRBV5-1; clone_size: .; j_call: TRBJ2-2; d_call: .; cdr3_aa: ASSEIRTRGELF
v_call: TRBV5-1; clone_size: .; j_call: TRBJ2-3; d_call: .; cdr3_aa: ASSGGPRTDTQY
v_call: TRBV12-3/TRBV12-4; clone_size: few; j_call: TRBJ2-3; d_call: TRBD2; cdr3_aa: ASSFGSGREGDTQY
v_call: TRBV5-1; clone_size: .; j_call: TRBJ2-6; d_call: .; cdr3_aa: ASSLLGVGTGANVLT
v_call: TRBV7-3; clone_size: few; j_call: TRBJ2-1; d_call: .; cdr3_aa: ASSLGQLSYNEQF
v_call: TRBV24-1; clone_size: few; j_call: TRBJ2-1; d_call: .; cdr3_aa: ASGEANEQF
v_call: TRBV10-3; clone_size: .; j_call: TRBJ1-1; d_call: .; cdr3_aa: AISESAQYEAF
v_call: TRBV21-1; clone_size: few; j_call: TRBJ1-4; d_call: .; cdr3_aa: ASSRIGQEAF
v_call: TRBV7-8; clone_size: few; j_call: TRBJ1-3; d_call: .; cdr3_aa: ASSSIGAGRTPRNTIY
v_call: TRBV5-1; clone_size: few; j_call: TRBJ2-2; d_call: .; cdr3_aa: ASSRGARDTGELF
v_call: TRBV20-1; clone_size: .; j_call: TRBJ2-3; d_call: .; cdr3_aa: SARHPTRGDTQY
v_call: TRBV12-3/TRBV12-4; clone_size: few; j_call: TRBJ1-1; d_call: .; cdr3_aa: ASTQLGRGMNTEAF
v_call: TRBV10-3; clone_size: few; j_call: TRBJ2-1; d_call: TRBD2; cdr3_aa: AISTSGGYNEQF
v_call: TRBV2; clone_size: few; j_call: TRBJ2-5; d_call: TRBD2; cdr3_aa: ASTSLGGETQY
v_call: TRBV5-1; clone_size: .; j_call: TRBJ2-3; d_call: .; cdr3_aa: ASSSNRVSDTQY
v_call: TRBV29-1; clone_size: .; j_call: TRBJ2-1; d_call: TRBD2; cdr3_aa: SVWVAGEEQF
v_call: TRBV10-3; clone_size: .; j_call: TRBJ2-7; d_call: TRBD2; cdr3_aa: AISEGLAGVREQY
v_call: TRBV5-1; clone_size: many; j_call: TRBJ2-7; d_call: .; cdr3_aa: ASSLVGLEYEQY